This TCR beta chain was sequenced during a study of T-cell reconstitution after alpha-beta-depleted transplantation in children. TCRbeta library construction was performed incorporating unique molecular identifiers. TCRdb reanalysed the PCR reads using MiXCR and keeps one entry per CDR3 protein. The sample has some 220,000 distinct CDR3 sequences, 8.5% to 10% seen once; the top ten hold around 6.2%. Sample: PBMCs from the stem cell graft donor, taken from the stem cell graft. The TCR comes from a human donor who donated a stem cell graft to a child with acute lymphoblastic leukemia.

The CDR3 coding sequence is TGTGCCAGCAGCTTTAGTGACTACGAGCAGTACTTC. Its protein product is CASSFSDYEQYF. The V gene is TRBV7-2, the J gene TRBJ2-7; D remains ambiguous. V lost 3 bases, J lost 3 bases, and 6 bases lay in between. The CDR3 length is 12 residues. Germline V gene data show CDR1 as SGHTA and CDR2 as FQGNSA.